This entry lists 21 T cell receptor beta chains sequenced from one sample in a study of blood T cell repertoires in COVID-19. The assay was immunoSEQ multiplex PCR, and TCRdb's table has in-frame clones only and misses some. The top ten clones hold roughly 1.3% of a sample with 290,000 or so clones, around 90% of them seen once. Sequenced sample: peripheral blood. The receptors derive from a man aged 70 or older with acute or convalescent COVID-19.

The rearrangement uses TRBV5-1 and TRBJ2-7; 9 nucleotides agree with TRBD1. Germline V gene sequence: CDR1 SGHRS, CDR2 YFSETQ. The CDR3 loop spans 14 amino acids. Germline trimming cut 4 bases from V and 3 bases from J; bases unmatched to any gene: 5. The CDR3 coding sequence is TGCGCCAGCAGCGCCTCGGGACAGGGCTACGAGCAGTACTTC. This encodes CASSASGQGYEQYF.

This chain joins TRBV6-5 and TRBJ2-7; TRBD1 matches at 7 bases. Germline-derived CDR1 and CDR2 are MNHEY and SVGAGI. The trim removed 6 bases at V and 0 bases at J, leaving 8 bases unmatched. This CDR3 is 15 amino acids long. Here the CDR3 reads CASRPTQGPSYEQYF. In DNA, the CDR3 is TGTGCCAGCAGGCCCACACAGGGGCCCTCCTACGAGCAGTACTTC.

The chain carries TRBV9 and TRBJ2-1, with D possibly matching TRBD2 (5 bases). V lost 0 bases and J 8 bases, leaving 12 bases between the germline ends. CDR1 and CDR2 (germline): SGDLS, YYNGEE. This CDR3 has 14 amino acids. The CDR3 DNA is TGTGCCAGCAGCGTAGCTCTGACTACGGATGAGCAGTTCTTC. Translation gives CASSVALTTDEQFF.

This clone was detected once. CDR3 sequence reads: CASSLHRGRGSGANVLTF. The DNA of the CDR3 is TGTGCCAGCAGTTTACACAGGGGGCGCGGGTCTGGGGCCAACGTCCTGACTTTC. This sequence joins TRBV27 and TRBJ2-6, with TRBD1 matching 9 bases. Looked up from germline, CDR1 is MNHEY and CDR2 is SMNVEV (reference sequence). V shed 2 bases, J shed 1 base, and the junction held 6 bases outside the gene matches. This CDR3 spans 18 amino acids.

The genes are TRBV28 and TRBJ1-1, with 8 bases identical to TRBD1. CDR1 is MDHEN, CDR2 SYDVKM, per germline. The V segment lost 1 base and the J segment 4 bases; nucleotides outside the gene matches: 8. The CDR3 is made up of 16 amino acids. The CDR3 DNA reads TGTGCCAGCAGTTTATCCGTCCCCCAGGGGGCCACTGAAGCTTTCTTT. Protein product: CASSLSVPQGATEAFF.

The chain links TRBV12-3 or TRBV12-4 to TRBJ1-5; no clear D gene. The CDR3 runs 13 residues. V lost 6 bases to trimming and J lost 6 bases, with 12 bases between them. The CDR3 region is CASSPAGFQPQHF. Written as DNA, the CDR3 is TGTGCCAGCAGCCCCGCGGGGTTTCAGCCCCAGCATTTT.

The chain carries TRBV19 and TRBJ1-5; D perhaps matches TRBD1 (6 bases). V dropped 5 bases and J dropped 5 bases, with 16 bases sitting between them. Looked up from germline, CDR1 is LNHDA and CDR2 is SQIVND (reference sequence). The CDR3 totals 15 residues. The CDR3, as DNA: TGTGCCAGTAGTCCTCCACAGGGTTGGGATCAGCCCCAGCATTTT. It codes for CASSPPQGWDQPQHF.

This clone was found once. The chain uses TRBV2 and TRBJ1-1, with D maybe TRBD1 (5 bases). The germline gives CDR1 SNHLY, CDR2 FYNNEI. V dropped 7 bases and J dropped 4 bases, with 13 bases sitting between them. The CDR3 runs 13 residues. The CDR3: CASNAGRGTEAFF. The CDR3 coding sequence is TGTGCCAGCAATGCAGGGAGGGGCACTGAAGCTTTCTTT. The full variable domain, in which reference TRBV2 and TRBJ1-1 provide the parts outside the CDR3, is EPEVTQTPSHQVTQMGQEVILRCVPISNHLYFYWYRQILGQKVEFLVSFYNNEISEKSEIFDDQFSVERPDGSNFTLKIRSTKLEDSAMYFCASNAGRGTEAFFGQGTRLTVV.

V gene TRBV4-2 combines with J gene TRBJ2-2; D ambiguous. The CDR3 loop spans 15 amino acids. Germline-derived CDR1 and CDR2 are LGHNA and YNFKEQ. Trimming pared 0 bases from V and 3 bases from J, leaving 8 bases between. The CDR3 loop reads CASSQELRDTGELFF. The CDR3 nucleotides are TGTGCCAGCAGCCAAGAGCTCCGGGACACCGGGGAGCTGTTTTTT.

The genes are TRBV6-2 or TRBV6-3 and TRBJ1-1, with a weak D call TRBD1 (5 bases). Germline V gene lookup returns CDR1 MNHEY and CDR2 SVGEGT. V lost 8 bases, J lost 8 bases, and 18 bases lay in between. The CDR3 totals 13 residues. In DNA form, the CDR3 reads TGTGCCAGCCGCCGGGGCATGGTTTCGGAAGCTTTCTTT. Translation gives CASRRGMVSEAFF.

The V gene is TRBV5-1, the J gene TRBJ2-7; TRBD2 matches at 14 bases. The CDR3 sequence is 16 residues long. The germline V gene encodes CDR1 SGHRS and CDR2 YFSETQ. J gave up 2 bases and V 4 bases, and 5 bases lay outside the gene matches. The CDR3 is CASSTRLAGGPYEQYF. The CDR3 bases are TGCGCCAGCAGCACTAGACTAGCGGGGGGGCCCTACGAGCAGTACTTC.

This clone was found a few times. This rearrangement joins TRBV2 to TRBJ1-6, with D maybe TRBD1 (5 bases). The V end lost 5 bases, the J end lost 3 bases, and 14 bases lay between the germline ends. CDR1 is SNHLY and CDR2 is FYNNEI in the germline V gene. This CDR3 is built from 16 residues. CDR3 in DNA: TGTGCCAGCAGTTCACCAAGGGACTACTATAATTCACCCCTCCACTTT. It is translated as CASSSPRDYYNSPLHF.

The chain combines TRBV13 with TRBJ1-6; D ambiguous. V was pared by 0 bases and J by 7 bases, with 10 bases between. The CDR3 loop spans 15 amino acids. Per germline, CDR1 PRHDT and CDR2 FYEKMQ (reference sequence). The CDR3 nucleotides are TGTGCCAGCAGCTTAGGCTTCGGGGAGAATTCACCCCTCCACTTT. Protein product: CASSLGFGENSPLHF.

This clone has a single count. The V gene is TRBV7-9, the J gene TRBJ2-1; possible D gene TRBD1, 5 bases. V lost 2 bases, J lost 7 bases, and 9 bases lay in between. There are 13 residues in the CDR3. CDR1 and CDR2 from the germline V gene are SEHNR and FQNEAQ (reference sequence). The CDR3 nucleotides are TGTGCCAGCAGCTTACGGGCAGGGAATGAGCAGTTCTTC. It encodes CASSLRAGNEQFF.

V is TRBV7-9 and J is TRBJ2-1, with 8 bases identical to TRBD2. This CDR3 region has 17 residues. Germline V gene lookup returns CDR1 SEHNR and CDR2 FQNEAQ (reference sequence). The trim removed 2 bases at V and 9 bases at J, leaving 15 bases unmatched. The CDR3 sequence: CASSLSLGASGSSEQFF. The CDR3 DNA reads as TGTGCCAGCAGCTTATCTCTCGGGGCTAGCGGGTCGTCTGAGCAGTTCTTC. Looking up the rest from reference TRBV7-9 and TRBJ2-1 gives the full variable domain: DTGVSQNPRHKITKRGQNVTFRCDPISEHNRLYWYRQTLGQGPEFLTYFQNEAQLEKSRLLSDRFSAERPKGSFSTLEIQRTEQGDSAMYLCASSLSLGASGSSEQFFGPGTRLTVL.

CDR3 DNA: TGTGCCAGCTCCCCGAACAGGGGATCCTACGAGCAGTACTTC. This sequence encodes CASSPNRGSYEQYF. This chain uses TRBV18 with TRBJ2-7; 7 bases fit TRBD1. The CDR3 length is 14 residues. Germline CDR1 is KGHSH and CDR2 is LQKENI. With 6 bases clipped from V and 1 base from J, the junction kept 6 bases outside the gene matches.

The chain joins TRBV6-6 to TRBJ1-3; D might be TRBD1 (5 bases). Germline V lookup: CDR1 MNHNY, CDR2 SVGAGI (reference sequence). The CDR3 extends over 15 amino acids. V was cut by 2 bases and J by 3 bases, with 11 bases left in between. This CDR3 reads CASSYGQGGGNTIYF. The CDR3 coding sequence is TGTGCCAGCAGTTACGGGCAGGGTGGTGGAAACACCATATATTTT.

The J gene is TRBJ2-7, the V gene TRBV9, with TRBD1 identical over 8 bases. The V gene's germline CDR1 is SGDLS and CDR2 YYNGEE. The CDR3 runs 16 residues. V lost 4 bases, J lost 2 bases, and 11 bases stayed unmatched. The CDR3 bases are TGTGCCAGCAGCCAAAAGACAGGGGCTGGGCCCTACGAGCAGTACTTC. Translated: CASSQKTGAGPYEQYF. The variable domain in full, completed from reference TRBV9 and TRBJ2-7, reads DSGVTQTPKHLITATGQRVTLRCSPRSGDLSVYWYQQSLDQGLQFLIQYYNGEERAKGNILERFSAQQFPDLHSELNLSSLELGDSALYFCASSQKTGAGPYEQYFGPGTRLTVT.

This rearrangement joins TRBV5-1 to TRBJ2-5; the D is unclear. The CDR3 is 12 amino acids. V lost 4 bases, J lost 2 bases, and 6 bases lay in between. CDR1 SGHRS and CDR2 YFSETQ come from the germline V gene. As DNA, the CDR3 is TGCGCCAGCAGCCAGGATCAAGAGACCCAGTACTTC. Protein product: CASSQDQETQYF.

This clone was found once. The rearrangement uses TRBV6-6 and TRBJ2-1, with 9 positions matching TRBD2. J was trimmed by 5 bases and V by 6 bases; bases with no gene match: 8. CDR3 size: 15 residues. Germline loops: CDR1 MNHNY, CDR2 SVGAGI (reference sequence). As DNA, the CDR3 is TGTGCCAGCAGGCTGATTAGCGGGAGCCACAATGAGCAGTTCTTC. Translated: CASRLISGSHNEQFF.

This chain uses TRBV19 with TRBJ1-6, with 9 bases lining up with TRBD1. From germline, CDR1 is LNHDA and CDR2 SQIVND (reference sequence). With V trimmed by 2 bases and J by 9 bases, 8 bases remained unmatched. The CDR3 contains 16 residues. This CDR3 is CASSITGTGSSSPLHF. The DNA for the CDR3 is TGTGCCAGTAGTATAACCGGGACAGGGTCTTCTTCACCCCTCCACTTT. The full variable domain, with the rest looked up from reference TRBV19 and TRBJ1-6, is DGGITQSPKYLFRKEGQNVTLSCEQNLNHDAMYWYRQDPGQGLRLIYYSQIVNDFQKGDIAEGYSVSREKKESFPLTVTSAQKNPTAFYLCASSITGTGSSSPLHFGNGTRLTVT.